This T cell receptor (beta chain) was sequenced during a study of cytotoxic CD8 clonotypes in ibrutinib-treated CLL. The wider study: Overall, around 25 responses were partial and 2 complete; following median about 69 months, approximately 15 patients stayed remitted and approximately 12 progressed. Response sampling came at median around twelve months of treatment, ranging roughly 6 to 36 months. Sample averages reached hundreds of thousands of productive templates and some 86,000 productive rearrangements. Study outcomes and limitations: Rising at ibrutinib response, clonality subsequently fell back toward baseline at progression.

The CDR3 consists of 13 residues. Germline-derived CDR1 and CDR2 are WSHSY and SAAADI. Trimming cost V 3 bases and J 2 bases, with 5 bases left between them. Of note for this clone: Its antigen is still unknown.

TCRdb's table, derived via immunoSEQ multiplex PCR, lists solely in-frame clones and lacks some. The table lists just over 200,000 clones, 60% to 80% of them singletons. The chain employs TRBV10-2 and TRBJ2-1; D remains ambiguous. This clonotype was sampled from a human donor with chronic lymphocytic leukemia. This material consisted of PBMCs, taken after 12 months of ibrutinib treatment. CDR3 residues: CASSDLAYNEQFF. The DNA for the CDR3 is TGCGCCAGCAGTGATCTAGCCTACAATGAGCAGTTCTTC.